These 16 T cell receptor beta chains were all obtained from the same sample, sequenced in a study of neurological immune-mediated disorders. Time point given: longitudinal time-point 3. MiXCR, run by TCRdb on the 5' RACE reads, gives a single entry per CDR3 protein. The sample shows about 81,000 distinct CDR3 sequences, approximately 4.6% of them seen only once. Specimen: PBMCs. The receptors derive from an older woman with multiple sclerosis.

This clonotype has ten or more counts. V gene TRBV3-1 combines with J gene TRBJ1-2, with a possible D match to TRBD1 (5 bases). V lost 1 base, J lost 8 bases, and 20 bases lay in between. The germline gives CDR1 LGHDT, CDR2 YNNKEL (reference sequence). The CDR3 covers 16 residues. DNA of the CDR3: TGTGCCAGCAGCCAAGGGACCATCGGGACCGCGGAAGGCTACACCTTC. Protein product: CASSQGTIGTAEGYTF.

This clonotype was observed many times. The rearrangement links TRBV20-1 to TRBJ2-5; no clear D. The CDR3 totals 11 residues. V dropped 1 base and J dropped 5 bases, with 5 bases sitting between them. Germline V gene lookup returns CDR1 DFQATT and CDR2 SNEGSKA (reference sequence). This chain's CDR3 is CSARAAETQYF. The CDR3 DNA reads TGCAGTGCTAGAGCGGCGGAGACCCAGTACTTC.

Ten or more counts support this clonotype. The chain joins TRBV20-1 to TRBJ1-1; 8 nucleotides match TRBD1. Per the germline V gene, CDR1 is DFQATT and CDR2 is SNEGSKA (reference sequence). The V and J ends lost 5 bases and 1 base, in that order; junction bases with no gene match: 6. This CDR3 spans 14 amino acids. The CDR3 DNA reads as TGCAGTGCTCGACAGGGGCCACCGAACACTGAAGCTTTCTTT. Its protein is CSARQGPPNTEAFF.

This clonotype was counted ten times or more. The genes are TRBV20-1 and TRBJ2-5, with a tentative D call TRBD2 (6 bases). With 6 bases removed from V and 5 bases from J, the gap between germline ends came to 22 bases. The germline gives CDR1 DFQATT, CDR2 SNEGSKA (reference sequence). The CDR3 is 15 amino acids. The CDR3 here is CSAPAGGGTGETQYF. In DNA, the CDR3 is TGCAGTGCCCCCGCGGGTGGGGGGACGGGGGAGACCCAGTACTTC.

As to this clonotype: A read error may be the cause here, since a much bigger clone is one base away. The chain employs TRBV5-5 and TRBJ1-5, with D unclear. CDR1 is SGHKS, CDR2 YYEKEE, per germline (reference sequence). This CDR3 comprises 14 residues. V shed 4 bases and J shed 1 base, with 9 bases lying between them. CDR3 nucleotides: TGTGCCAGCAGCGCGGACCTAAGCAATCAGCCCCAGCATTTT. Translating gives CASSADLSNQPQHF.

CDR3 loop: CASSLGSPHSNHSQHF. In DNA, the CDR3 is TGTGCCAGCAGCTTAGGCAGCCCCCATAGCAATCATTCCCAGCATTTT. The rearrangement uses TRBV7-2 and TRBJ1-5; no firm D call. Germline V gene data show CDR1 as SGHTA and CDR2 as FQGNSA. The ends were cut back, 1 base at V and 11 bases at J, with 21 bases in the middle. The CDR3 extends over 16 amino acids.

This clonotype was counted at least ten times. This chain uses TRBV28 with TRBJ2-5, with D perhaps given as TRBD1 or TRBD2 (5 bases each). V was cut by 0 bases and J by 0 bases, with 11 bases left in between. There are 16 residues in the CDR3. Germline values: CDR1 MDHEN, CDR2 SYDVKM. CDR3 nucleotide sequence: TGTGCCAGCAGTTTATGGAGGGGAGCGTACCAAGAGACCCAGTACTTC. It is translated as CASSLWRGAYQETQYF. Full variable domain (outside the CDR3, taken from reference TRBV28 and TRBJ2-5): DVKVTQSSRYLVKRTGEKVFLECVQDMDHENMFWYRQDPGLGLRLIYFSYDVKMKEKGDIPEGYSVSREKKERFSLILESASTNQTSMYLCASSLWRGAYQETQYFGPGTRLLVL.

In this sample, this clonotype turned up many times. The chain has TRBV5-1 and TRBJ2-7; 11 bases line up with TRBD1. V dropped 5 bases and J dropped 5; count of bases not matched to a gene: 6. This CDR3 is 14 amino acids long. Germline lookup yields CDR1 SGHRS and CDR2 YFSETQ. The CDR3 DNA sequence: TGCGCCAGCAGGGGGACAGGGGGTAGGAACGAGCAGTACTTC. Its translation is CASRGTGGRNEQYF.

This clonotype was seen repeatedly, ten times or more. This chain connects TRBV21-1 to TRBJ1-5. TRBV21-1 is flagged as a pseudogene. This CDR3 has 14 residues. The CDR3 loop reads CASSKEAAPQPQHF. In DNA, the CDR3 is TGTGCCAGCAGCAAAGAGGCAGCACCTCAGCCCCAGCATTTT.

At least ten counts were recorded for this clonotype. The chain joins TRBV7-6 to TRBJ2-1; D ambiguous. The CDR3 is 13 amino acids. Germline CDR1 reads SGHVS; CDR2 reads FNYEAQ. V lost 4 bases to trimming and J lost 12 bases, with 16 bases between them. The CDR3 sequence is CASSSRRDLGQFF. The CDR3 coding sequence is TGTGCCAGCAGCTCCCGACGAGACCTGGGGCAGTTCTTC.

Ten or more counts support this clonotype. The CDR3 loop is CASETGGAYNEQFF. CDR3 in DNA: TGTGCCAGCGAAACAGGGGGGGCCTACAATGAGCAGTTCTTC. V and J are TRBV7-2 and TRBJ2-1, with D tentatively TRBD1 (8 bases). The V and J ends lost 8 bases and 2 bases respectively, with 13 bases between them. The CDR3 spans 14 residues. CDR1 is SGHTA and CDR2 is FQGNSA in the germline V gene.

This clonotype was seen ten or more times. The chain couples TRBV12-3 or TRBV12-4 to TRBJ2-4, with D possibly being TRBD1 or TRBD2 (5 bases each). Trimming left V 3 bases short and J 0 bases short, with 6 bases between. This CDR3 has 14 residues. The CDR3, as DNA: TGTGCCAGCAGTTTGGGGGTAGCCAAAAACATTCAGTACTTC. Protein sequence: CASSLGVAKNIQYF.

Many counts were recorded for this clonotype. CDR3 in DNA: TGTGCCAGCAGCTTCAGGACTGAGCAGTTCTTC. Protein product: CASSFRTEQFF. This chain joins TRBV7-2 and TRBJ2-1; D not resolved. CDR1 is SGHTA, CDR2 FQGNSA, per germline. This CDR3 contains 11 residues. V was trimmed by 3 bases and J by 9 bases, leaving 6 bases between them.

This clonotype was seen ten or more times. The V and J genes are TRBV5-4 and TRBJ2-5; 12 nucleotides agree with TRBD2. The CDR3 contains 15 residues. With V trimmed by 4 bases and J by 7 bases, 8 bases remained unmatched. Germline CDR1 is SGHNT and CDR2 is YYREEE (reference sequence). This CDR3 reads CASSVGLAGKGTQYF. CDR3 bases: TGTGCCAGCAGCGTTGGACTAGCGGGGAAGGGGACCCAGTACTTC.

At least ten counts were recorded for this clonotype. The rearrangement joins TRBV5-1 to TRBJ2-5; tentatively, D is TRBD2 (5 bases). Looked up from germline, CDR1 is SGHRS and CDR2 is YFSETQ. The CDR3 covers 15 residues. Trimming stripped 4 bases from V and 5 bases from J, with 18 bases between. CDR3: CASSLDPGRAETQYF. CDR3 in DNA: TGCGCCAGCAGCCTCGACCCGGGAAGAGCTGAGACCCAGTACTTC.

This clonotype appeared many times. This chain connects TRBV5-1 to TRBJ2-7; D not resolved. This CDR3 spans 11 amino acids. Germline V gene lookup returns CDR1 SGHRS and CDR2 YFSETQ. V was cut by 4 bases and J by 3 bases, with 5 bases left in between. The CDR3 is CASSRHYEQYF. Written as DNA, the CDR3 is TGCGCCAGCAGCCGTCACTACGAGCAGTACTTC.